Below, one TCR beta chain is given with its context. Its target is unknown. In the PCR, 60 Vbeta and 13 Jbeta primers were used. TCRdb keeps only in-frame clones here, not all; method: immunoSEQ multiplex PCR. The sample holds over 100,000 clones; approximately 74% are singletons and the top ten take under 8.5%. V lost 3 bases and J lost 6, with 15 bases in between. Germline loops: CDR1 SGHDN, CDR2 FVKESK. The CDR3 totals 16 residues. This record comes from a study of cytomegalovirus exposure and HLA in healthy donors. Notes on the study in general: The CMV antigen specificity of a few CMV-associated chains was confirmed through in vitro analysis. For most TCR sequences rarity was the rule, although some public TCRs occurred in many donors.

This receptor was taken from a male donor in good health and CMV-seronegative. Material for sequencing was PBMCs. The V and J genes are TRBV14 and TRBJ1-6; TRBD1 might be the D (5 bases). CDR3 nucleotide sequence: TGTGCCAGCAGCCACCACTTAGGGGTATTTAATTCACCCCTCCACTTT. Translated, it gives CASSHHLGVFNSPLHF.